The 30 T cell receptor beta chains below were found in one sample sequenced in a study of PD-1 blockade in classical Hodgkin lymphoma. No patient escaped relapse after autologous stem cell transplantation, and brentuximab vedotin exposure varied. The table came from immunoSEQ multiplex PCR; TCRdb's copy has only in-frame clones and leaves some out. The profile shows about 23,000 clones, over 60% of them singletons. Sequenced material: peripheral blood mononuclear cells (PBMCs), taken at baseline. These receptors were taken from a human donor with classical Hodgkin lymphoma.

This clone was counted a single time. The chain employs TRBV9 and TRBJ1-2, with unresolved D. This CDR3 comprises 13 residues. Germline values: CDR1 SGDLS, CDR2 YYNGEE. V lost 3 bases and J lost 4, with 10 bases in between. In nucleotides, the CDR3 is TGTGCCAGCAGCGAAGGAAACTTCTATGGCTACACCTTC. Translated, it gives CASSEGNFYGYTF.

The chain links TRBV14 to TRBJ1-1; 7 positions match TRBD1. The CDR3 sequence is 15 residues long. Per the germline V gene, CDR1 is SGHDN and CDR2 is FVKESK. The V and J ends lost 0 bases and 6 bases, in that order; junction bases with no gene match: 7. The CDR3 spells CASSQDEIRGAEAFF. The CDR3 DNA sequence: TGTGCCAGCAGCCAAGATGAAATCAGGGGGGCTGAAGCTTTCTTT.

This sequence joins TRBV7-3 and TRBJ1-6; D unclear. In germline, CDR1 is SGHTA, CDR2 FQGTGA. There are 13 residues in the CDR3. Trimming removed 2 bases from V and 7 bases from J, with 6 bases in between. The CDR3 sequence is CASSLSGNSPLHF. The DNA of the CDR3 is TGTGCCAGCAGCTTATCTGGGAATTCACCCCTCCACTTT.

This clone counts as medium-sized. The gene calls are TRBV5-1 and TRBJ1-1, with no clear D. Germline-derived CDR1 and CDR2 are SGHRS and YFSETQ. V lost 0 bases and J 0 bases, leaving 9 bases between the germline ends. CDR3 length: 15 amino acids. CDR3 region: CASSLGLTMNTEAFF. In DNA, the CDR3 is TGCGCCAGCAGCTTGGGCTTAACCATGAACACTGAAGCTTTCTTT.

V and J are TRBV4-3 and TRBJ1-6; the D is unclear. Germline lookup yields CDR1 LGHNA and CDR2 YSLEER. The CDR3 has 15 residues. V was trimmed by 0 bases and J by 5 bases, leaving 8 bases between them. CDR3 protein: CASSQDHLDNSPLHF. The CDR3, as DNA: TGCGCCAGCAGCCAAGATCACCTGGATAATTCACCCCTCCACTTT.

The sample holds a few counts of this clone. V usage is TRBV28 and J usage is TRBJ2-3, with D unclear. CDR3 size: 14 residues. CDR1 MDHEN and CDR2 SYDVKM come from the germline V gene. Trimming took off 9 bases at V and 0 bases at J, with 13 bases between the two ends. In DNA form, the CDR3 reads TGTGCCAGTCGGCTTACAAAGAGCACAGATACGCAGTATTTT. Translated, it gives CASRLTKSTDTQYF.

The CDR3 sequence is CASSPTHNTEAFF. The CDR3 coding sequence is TGTGCCAGCAGTCCGACCCACAACACTGAAGCTTTCTTT. The V and J genes are TRBV28 and TRBJ1-1; D ambiguous. CDR1 is MDHEN and CDR2 is SYDVKM in the germline V gene. Trimming took 5 bases from V and 2 from J, leaving 9 bases between them. CDR3 length: 13 residues.

The chain links TRBV4-3 to TRBJ2-3; D call uncertain. Germline assignment: CDR1 LGHNA and CDR2 YSLEER. Trimming pared 1 base from V and 2 bases from J, leaving 7 bases between. The CDR3 covers 14 residues. CDR3 region: CASSQVGPTDTQYF. The CDR3 DNA sequence: TGCGCCAGCAGCCAAGTCGGCCCCACAGATACGCAGTATTTT.

J is TRBJ1-5 and V is TRBV6-5, with a possible D match to TRBD1 (6 bases). This CDR3 has 13 residues. V lost 7 bases and J lost 4, with 11 bases in between. Germline CDR1 and CDR2: MNHEY and SVGAGI. In nucleotides, the CDR3 is TGTGCCAGCAAAACAGGGTCTAATCAGCCCCAGCATTTT. Its translation: CASKTGSNQPQHF.

The V gene is TRBV2, the J gene TRBJ2-1; 10 bases line up with TRBD1. CDR1 is SNHLY, CDR2 FYNNEI, per germline. The CDR3 contains 13 residues. V lost 8 bases, J lost 7 bases, and 5 bases stayed unmatched. CDR3 sequence (DNA): TGTGCCAGCCGCCCGGGACAGGGGAATGAGCAGTTCTTC. This sequence encodes CASRPGQGNEQFF.

This chain joins TRBV5-8 and TRBJ2-6; D is possibly TRBD1 (5 bases). V was trimmed by 4 bases and J by 2 bases, leaving 13 bases between them. Germline assignment: CDR1 SGHTS and CDR2 YDEGEE. The CDR3 consists of 16 residues. The CDR3 DNA reads TGTGCCAGCAGCAAGGACATCAGGGCTGGGGCCAACGTCCTGACTTTC. Translated, it gives CASSKDIRAGANVLTF. Full variable domain (outside the CDR3, taken from reference TRBV5-8 and TRBJ2-6): EAGVTQSPTHLIKTRGQQATLRCSPISGHTSVYWYQQALGLGLQFLLWYDEGEERNRGNFPPRFSGRQFPNYSSELNVNALELEDSALYLCASSKDIRAGANVLTFGAGSRLTVL.

V and J are TRBV7-2 and TRBJ2-1; the D gene is possibly TRBD2 (6 bases). Germline V CDR1 and CDR2: SGHTA, FQGNSA. Trimming took off 5 bases at V and 9 bases at J, with 11 bases between the two ends. The CDR3 has 12 residues. In nucleotides, the CDR3 is TGTGCCAGCAGCCCCCCGACTAGTGAGCAGTTCTTC. Translated: CASSPPTSEQFF.

This chain uses TRBV29-1 with TRBJ2-1; 12 nucleotides line up with TRBD2. The germline V gene encodes CDR1 SQVTM and CDR2 ANQGSEA. The CDR3 has 16 amino acids. The trim removed 3 bases at V and 0 bases at J, leaving 3 bases unmatched. The CDR3 here is CSVEGTSGSSYNEQFF. As DNA, the CDR3 is TGCAGCGTTGAGGGGACTAGCGGGTCCTCCTACAATGAGCAGTTCTTC.

The chain couples TRBV18 to TRBJ2-1, with D possibly matching TRBD1 (5 bases). The V gene lost 5 bases and the J gene lost 8 bases, with 25 bases spanning the gap. The length of the CDR3 is 17 residues. CDR1 and CDR2 from the germline V gene are KGHSH and LQKENI. CDR3 residues: CASSYKWTLKHGDEQFF. The CDR3 coding sequence is TGTGCCAGCTCATACAAATGGACACTTAAACACGGCGATGAGCAGTTCTTC.

The J gene is TRBJ1-1, the V gene TRBV18; D uncertain. V was shortened by 1 base and J by 0 bases, with 15 bases between the two germline ends. The CDR3 contains 17 residues. The germline CDR1 and CDR2 sequences are KGHSH and LQKENI. This chain's CDR3 is CASSPRPGLTLNTEAFF. The CDR3 region has the DNA TGTGCCAGCTCACCACGGCCAGGCCTCACCTTGAACACTGAAGCTTTCTTT.

A few counts support this clone. CDR3 in amino acids: CATSRDRGGQGNEQFF. CDR3 bases: TGTGCCACCAGCAGAGATAGGGGTGGGCAGGGGAATGAGCAGTTCTTC. The chain links TRBV15 to TRBJ2-1; D might be TRBD1 (6 bases). CDR3 length: 16 residues. Germline V gene lookup returns CDR1 LNHNV and CDR2 YYDKDF (reference sequence). The germline V and J ends were trimmed by 0 bases and 7 bases, with 16 bases remaining between them.

The CDR3 loop reads CSVREGYEQYF. Here the CDR3 DNA reads TGCAGCGTTCGGGAGGGCTACGAGCAGTACTTC. The chain uses TRBV29-1 and TRBJ2-7; TRBD2 matches 8 bases. CDR3 length equals 11 residues. Per germline, CDR1 SQVTM and CDR2 ANQGSEA. V shed 5 bases, J shed 3 bases, and the junction held 0 bases outside the gene matches.

The chain joins TRBV4-3 to TRBJ1-2, with D maybe TRBD1 (5 bases). Germline V gene sequence: CDR1 LGHNA, CDR2 YSLEER. This CDR3 comprises 15 residues. Trimming took off 1 base at V and 3 bases at J, with 12 bases between the two ends. CDR3: CASSQAGANYYGYTF. CDR3 bases: TGCGCCAGCAGCCAAGCTGGGGCTAATTACTATGGCTACACCTTC.

This clone has only a few counts. The chain uses TRBV5-1 and TRBJ2-3, with D unclear. The CDR3 loop spans 12 amino acids. Trimming cost V 0 bases and J 7 bases, with 6 bases left between them. Germline CDR1 reads SGHRS; CDR2 reads YFSETQ. The CDR3: CASSLGPNTQYF. DNA for the CDR3: TGCGCCAGCAGCTTGGGGCCAAATACGCAGTATTTT.

The DNA of the CDR3 is TGTGCCAGTAGTCTTTTACTTGTTGGGTCACCCCTCCACTTT. This encodes CASSLLLVGSPLHF. V is TRBV19 and J is TRBJ1-6, with unresolved D. The CDR3 runs to 14 residues. The V gene's germline CDR1 is LNHDA and CDR2 SQIVND (reference sequence). Trimming removed 5 bases at V and 10 bases at J, with 15 bases between.

This rearrangement joins TRBV5-1 to TRBJ1-4, with D possibly being TRBD1 (5 bases). Germline values: CDR1 SGHRS, CDR2 YFSETQ. V was trimmed by 1 base and J by 5 bases, leaving 9 bases between them. The CDR3 has 14 residues. CDR3: CASSLWGENEKLFF. CDR3 in DNA: TGCGCCAGCAGCTTGTGGGGGGAAAATGAAAAACTGTTTTTT.

The CDR3 spells CASSPSGQGLYEQYV. The CDR3 region has the DNA TGTGCCAGCAGTCCCTCGGGACAGGGACTTTACGAGCAGTACGTC. The chain couples TRBV6-6 to TRBJ2-7, with 9 positions matching TRBD1. This CDR3 region has 15 residues. Germline values: CDR1 MNHNY, CDR2 SVGAGI (reference sequence). V shed 5 bases, J shed 4 bases, and the junction held 9 bases outside the gene matches.

This clone was picked up a small number of times. The gene calls are TRBV6-6 and TRBJ1-1, with TRBD1 as a possible D gene (6 bases). The CDR3 extends over 16 amino acids. The germline CDR1 and CDR2 sequences are MNHNY and SVGAGI (reference sequence). V was cut by 6 bases and J by 0 bases, with 17 bases left in between. In DNA form, the CDR3 reads TGTGCCAGCAGCATTGGACAGCCTACCATGAACACTGAAGCTTTCTTT. It yields the protein CASSIGQPTMNTEAFF.

This clone has a handful of counts. V is TRBV4-3 and J is TRBJ1-3, with TRBD1 identical over 7 bases. The CDR3 covers 15 residues. Trimming removed 2 bases from V and 4 bases from J; junction bases left unmatched: 5. The germline V gene encodes CDR1 LGHNA and CDR2 YSLEER. The CDR3 nucleotides are TGCGCCAGCAGCCAACAGGGGGAAAGGGGAAACACCATATATTTT. This encodes CASSQQGERGNTIYF.

This clone was seen more than once but under ten times. The chain carries TRBV5-1 and TRBJ2-1; 13 bases map to TRBD2. CDR1 is SGHRS, CDR2 YFSETQ, per germline. V trimming: 4 bases; J trimming: 4 bases; junction bases outside the gene matches: 5. The CDR3 has 16 amino acids. CDR3 sequence (DNA): TGCGCCAGCAGCGCGGGACTAGCGGGATCTTACAATGAGCAGTTCTTC. It encodes CASSAGLAGSYNEQFF.

This clone was observed a handful of times. J is TRBJ2-7 and V is TRBV19, with D unresolved. CDR3 size: 14 residues. Trimming stripped 2 bases from V and 4 bases from J, with 12 bases between. Germline assignment: CDR1 LNHDA and CDR2 SQIVND (reference sequence). The CDR3: CASSIIGGNYEQYF. The CDR3 bases are TGTGCCAGTAGTATAATAGGTGGCAATTACGAGCAGTACTTC. Complete variable domain (other parts from reference TRBV19 and TRBJ2-7): DGGITQSPKYLFRKEGQNVTLSCEQNLNHDAMYWYRQDPGQGLRLIYYSQIVNDFQKGDIAEGYSVSREKKESFPLTVTSAQKNPTAFYLCASSIIGGNYEQYFGPGTRLTVT.

The chain employs TRBV28 and TRBJ1-6; D unresolved. The CDR3 has 15 amino acids. V was pared by 5 bases and J by 8 bases, with 16 bases between. Looked up from germline, CDR1 is MDHEN and CDR2 is SYDVKM. The DNA for the CDR3 is TGTGCCAGCAGTCGACTGGACGCAAGCTATTCACCCCTCCACTTT. It yields the protein CASSRLDASYSPLHF.

The chain combines TRBV5-6 with TRBJ2-1; 8 bases map to TRBD2. Germline assignment: CDR1 SGHDT and CDR2 YYEEEE. V gave up 5 bases and J gave up 9 bases; unmatched junction bases: 16. This CDR3 has 16 amino acids. The DNA of the CDR3 is TGTGCCAGCAGATACTCCGGGACTAGAAGTTTTGGTGAGCAGTTCTTC. Amino acids: CASRYSGTRSFGEQFF.

This chain joins TRBV6-1 and TRBJ1-2; 10 bases agree with TRBD1. The CDR3 extends over 15 amino acids. Germline CDR1 and CDR2: MNHNS and SASEGT. The V segment lost 3 bases and the J segment 7 bases; nucleotides outside the gene matches: 8. The CDR3 loop reads CASSESLTGGIGYTF. Written as DNA, the CDR3 is TGTGCCAGCAGTGAGTCCCTGACAGGGGGCATTGGCTACACCTTC.

CDR3 loop: CASSQILQGQVNSGNTIYF. The DNA for the CDR3 is TGCGCCAGCAGCCAGATCTTACAAGGCCAGGTTAATTCTGGAAACACCATATATTTT. The rearrangement joins TRBV4-3 to TRBJ1-3; D not certain. Germline CDR1 and CDR2: LGHNA and YSLEER. V was trimmed by 3 bases and J by 1 base, leaving 22 bases between them. This CDR3 has 19 amino acids.